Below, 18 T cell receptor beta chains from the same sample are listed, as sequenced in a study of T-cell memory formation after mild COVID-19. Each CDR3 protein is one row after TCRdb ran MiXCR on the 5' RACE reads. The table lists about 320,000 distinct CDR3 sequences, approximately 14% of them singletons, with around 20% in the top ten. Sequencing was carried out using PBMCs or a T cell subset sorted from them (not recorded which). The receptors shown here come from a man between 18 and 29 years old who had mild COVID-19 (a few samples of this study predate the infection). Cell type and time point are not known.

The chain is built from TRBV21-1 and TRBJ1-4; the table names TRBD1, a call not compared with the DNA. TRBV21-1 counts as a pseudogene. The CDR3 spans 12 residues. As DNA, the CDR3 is TGTGCCAGCAGCAAAGCTGAAAGGGGGCTGTTTTTT. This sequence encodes CASSKAERGLFF.

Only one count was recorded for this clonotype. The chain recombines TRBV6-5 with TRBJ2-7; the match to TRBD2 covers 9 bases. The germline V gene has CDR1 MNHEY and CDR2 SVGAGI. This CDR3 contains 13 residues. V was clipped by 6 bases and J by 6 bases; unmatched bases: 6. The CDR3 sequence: CASRTSGEGEQYF. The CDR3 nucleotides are TGTGCCAGCAGGACTAGCGGTGAAGGCGAGCAGTACTTC.

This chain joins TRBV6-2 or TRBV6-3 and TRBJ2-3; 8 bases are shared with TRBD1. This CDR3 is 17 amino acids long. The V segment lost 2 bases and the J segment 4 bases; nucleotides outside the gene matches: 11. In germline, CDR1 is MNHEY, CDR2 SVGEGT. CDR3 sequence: CASSYSTTGAIPDTQYF. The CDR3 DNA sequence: TGTGCCAGCAGTTACAGCACGACAGGGGCGATCCCAGATACGCAGTATTTT.

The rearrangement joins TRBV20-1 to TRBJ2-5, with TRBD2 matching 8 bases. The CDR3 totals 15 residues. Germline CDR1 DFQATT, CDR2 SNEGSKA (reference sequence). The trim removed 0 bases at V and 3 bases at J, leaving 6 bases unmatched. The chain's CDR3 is CSARDPLAGKETQYF. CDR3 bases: TGCAGTGCTAGAGATCCGTTAGCGGGGAAAGAGACCCAGTACTTC.

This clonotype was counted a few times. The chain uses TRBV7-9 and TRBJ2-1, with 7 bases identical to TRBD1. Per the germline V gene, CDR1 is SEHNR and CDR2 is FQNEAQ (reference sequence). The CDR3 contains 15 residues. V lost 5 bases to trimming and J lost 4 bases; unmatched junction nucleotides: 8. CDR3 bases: TGTGCCAGCAGCCCCGGGACAGAGCCATACAATGAGCAGTTCTTC. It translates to CASSPGTEPYNEQFF.

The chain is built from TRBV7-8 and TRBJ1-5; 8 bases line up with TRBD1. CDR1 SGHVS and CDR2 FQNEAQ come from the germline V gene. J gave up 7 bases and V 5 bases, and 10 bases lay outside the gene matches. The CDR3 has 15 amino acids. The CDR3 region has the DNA TGTGCCAGCAGCGCCGGACAGGGTGGGCGACAGCCCCAGCATTTT. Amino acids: CASSAGQGGRQPQHF. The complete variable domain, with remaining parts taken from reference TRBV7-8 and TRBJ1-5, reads GAGVSQSPRYKVAKRGQDVALRCDPISGHVSLFWYQQALGQGPEFLTYFQNEAQLDKSGLPSDRFFAERPEGSVSTLKIQRTQQEDSAVYLCASSAGQGGRQPQHFGDGTRLSIL.

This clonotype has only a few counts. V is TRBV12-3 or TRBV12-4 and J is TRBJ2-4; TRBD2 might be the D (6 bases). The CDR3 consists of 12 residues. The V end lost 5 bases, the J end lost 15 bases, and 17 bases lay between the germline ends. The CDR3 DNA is TGTGCCAGCAGTGGGGACTCGGCTTTGCGGTACTTC. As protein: CASSGDSALRYF.

This CDR3 reads CASSPRTGGHNEQFF. DNA of the CDR3: TGCGCCAGCAGCCCTAGGACAGGGGGACACAATGAGCAGTTCTTC. This sequence joins TRBV5-1 and TRBJ2-1, with TRBD1 matching 10 bases. V lost 4 bases to trimming and J lost 5 bases; unmatched junction nucleotides: 6. Germline V gene sequence: CDR1 SGHRS, CDR2 YFSETQ. The CDR3 covers 15 residues.

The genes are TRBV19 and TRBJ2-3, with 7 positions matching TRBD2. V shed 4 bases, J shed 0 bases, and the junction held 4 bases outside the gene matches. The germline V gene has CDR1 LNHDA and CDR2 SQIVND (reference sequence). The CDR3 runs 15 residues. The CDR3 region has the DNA TGTGCCAGTAGTAAGCGAGCGGGGAGCACAGATACGCAGTATTTT. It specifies CASSKRAGSTDTQYF.

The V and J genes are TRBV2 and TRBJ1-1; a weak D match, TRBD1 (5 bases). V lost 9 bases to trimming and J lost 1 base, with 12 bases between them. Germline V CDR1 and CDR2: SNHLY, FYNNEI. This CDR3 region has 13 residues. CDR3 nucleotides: TGTGCCAGGAAGGGACCTACGAACACTGAAGCTTTCTTT. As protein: CARKGPTNTEAFF.

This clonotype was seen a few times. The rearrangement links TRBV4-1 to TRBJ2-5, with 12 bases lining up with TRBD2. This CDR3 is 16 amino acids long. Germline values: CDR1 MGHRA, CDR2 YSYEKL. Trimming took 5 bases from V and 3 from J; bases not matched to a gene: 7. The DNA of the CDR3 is TGCGCCAGCAGCTTTTATTCTAGCGGGGGGGAAGAGACCCAGTACTTC. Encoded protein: CASSFYSSGGEETQYF.

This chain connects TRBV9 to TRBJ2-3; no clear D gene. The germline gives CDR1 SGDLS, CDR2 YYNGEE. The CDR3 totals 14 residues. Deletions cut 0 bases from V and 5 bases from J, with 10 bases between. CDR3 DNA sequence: TGTGCCAGCAGCGTAGGGCTAGTCGGAGATACGCAGTATTTT. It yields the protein CASSVGLVGDTQYF.

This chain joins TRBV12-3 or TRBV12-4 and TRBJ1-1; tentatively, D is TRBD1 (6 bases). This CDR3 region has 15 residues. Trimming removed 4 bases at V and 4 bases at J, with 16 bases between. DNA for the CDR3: TGTGCCAGCAGTTGGGCAGGTGGAGGGGGCACTGAAGCTTTCTTT. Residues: CASSWAGGGGTEAFF.

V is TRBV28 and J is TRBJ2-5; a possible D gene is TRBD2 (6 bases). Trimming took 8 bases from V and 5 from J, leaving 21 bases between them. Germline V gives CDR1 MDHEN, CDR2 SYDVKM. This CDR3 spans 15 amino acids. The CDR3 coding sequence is TGTGCCAGCGCGAGTCCCCCGGGACTTAGCGAGACCCAGTACTTC. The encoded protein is CASASPPGLSETQYF.

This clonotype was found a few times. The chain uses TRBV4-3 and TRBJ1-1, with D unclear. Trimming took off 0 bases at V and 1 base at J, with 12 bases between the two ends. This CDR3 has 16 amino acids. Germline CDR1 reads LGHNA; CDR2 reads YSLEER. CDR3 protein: CASSQDLYSKNTEAFF. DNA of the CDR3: TGCGCCAGCAGCCAAGATCTGTACAGCAAGAACACTGAAGCTTTCTTT.

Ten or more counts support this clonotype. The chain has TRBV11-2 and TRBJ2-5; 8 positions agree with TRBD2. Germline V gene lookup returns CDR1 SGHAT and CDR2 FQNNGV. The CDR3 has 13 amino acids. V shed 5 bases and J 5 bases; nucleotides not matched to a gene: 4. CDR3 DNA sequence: TGTGCCAGCAGCCGTAGCGGGGTGGAGACCCAGTACTTC. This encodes CASSRSGVETQYF.

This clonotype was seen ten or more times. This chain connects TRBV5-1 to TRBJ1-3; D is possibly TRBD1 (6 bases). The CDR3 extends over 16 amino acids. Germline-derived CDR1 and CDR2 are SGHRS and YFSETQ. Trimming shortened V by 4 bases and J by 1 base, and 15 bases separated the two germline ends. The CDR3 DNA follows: TGCGCCAGCAGCCCACAGGGTAGGGGTTCTGGAAACACCATATATTTT. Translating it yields CASSPQGRGSGNTIYF.

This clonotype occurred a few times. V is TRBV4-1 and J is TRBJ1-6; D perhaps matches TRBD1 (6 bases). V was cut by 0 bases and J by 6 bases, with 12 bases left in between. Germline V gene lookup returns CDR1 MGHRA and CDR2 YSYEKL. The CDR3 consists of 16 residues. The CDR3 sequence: CASSQEDTGLNSPLHF. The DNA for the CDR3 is TGCGCCAGCAGCCAAGAAGATACAGGGCTTAATTCACCCCTCCACTTT.